This T cell receptor (beta chain) emerged from a study of T-cell reconstitution after alpha-beta-depleted transplantation in children. The germline CDR1 and CDR2 sequences are SGHRS and YFSETQ. V lost 1 base and J 2 bases, leaving 26 bases between the germline ends. This CDR3 is built from 20 residues. As regards this clonotype: Antigen unknown.

Study results and limitations: Some patients showed high day-60 TCRbeta diversity, which derived from surviving recipient T cells and thymic progenitors. Reportedly, alpha-beta T cells present about two months post-transplant originated from several hundred expanded clones of graft origin. One year after transplant, T-cell counts and diversity came mostly from newly produced T cells.

Preparation of the TCRbeta library involved a method that used unique molecular identifiers. TCRdb reprocessed the PCR reads via MiXCR and lists one record per CDR3 protein. In the table there are almost 500,000 distinct CDR3 sequences, under 12% of which are singletons. The input for sequencing was PBMCs, taken before TCRalphabeta/CD19-depleted stem cell transplant. This rearrangement joins TRBV5-1 to TRBJ2-3; D remains unclear. This clonotype was obtained from a child aged 2 to 10 with inherited bone marrow failure, due to receive a stem cell transplant. The CDR3 sequence: CASSLSLLTGSPKLTDTQYF. CDR3 bases: TGCGCCAGCAGCTTGTCGTTGTTAACCGGGTCTCCGAAGCTCACAGATACGCAGTATTTT.